These 28 T cell receptor beta chains were all obtained from the same sample, sequenced in a study of blood T cell repertoires in COVID-19. Assay used: immunoSEQ multiplex PCR; TCRdb lists only in-frame clones, some missing. This sample carries 120,000 to 150,000 clones, 88% of them seen once, and the ten largest clones take 1.5%. Sequenced sample: peripheral blood. The receptors originated from an older woman with acute or convalescent COVID-19.

The rearrangement joins TRBV4-2 to TRBJ2-1; TRBD2 matches 11 bases. The CDR3 consists of 15 residues. From germline, CDR1 is LGHNA and CDR2 YNFKEQ. V was clipped by 0 bases and J by 10 bases; unmatched bases: 5. CDR3 region: CASSQELAGGGEQFF. The CDR3 region has the DNA TGTGCCAGCAGCCAAGAGCTAGCGGGGGGCGGGGAGCAGTTCTTC.

J is TRBJ1-1 and V is TRBV12-3 or TRBV12-4; no reliable D call. Between the trimmed V and J ends, which lost 2 bases and 1 base, there was a span of 5 bases. The CDR3 runs to 13 residues. The CDR3 here is CASSLFQNTEAFF. CDR3 coding DNA: TGTGCCAGCAGTTTATTTCAGAACACTGAAGCTTTCTTT.

In this sample, this clone turned up once. J is TRBJ1-3 and V is TRBV28, with a weak D call TRBD1 (6 bases). This CDR3 has 14 residues. CDR1 is MDHEN, CDR2 SYDVKM, per germline. Trimming pared 5 bases from V and 4 bases from J, leaving 12 bases between. DNA of the CDR3: TGTGCCAGCAGTCTGACAGGACCCGGAAACACCATATATTTT. Translating it yields CASSLTGPGNTIYF.

V gene TRBV19 combines with J gene TRBJ1-3; D is possibly TRBD1 (5 bases). V was shortened by 6 bases and J by 4 bases, with 16 bases between the two germline ends. This CDR3 has 15 amino acids. The germline V gene has CDR1 LNHDA and CDR2 SQIVND (reference sequence). The CDR3 here is CASRLKGVPGNTIYF. The CDR3 DNA follows: TGTGCCAGTAGGCTTAAAGGGGTTCCCGGAAACACCATATATTTT.

The V gene is TRBV7-3, the J gene TRBJ1-1; weak D call: TRBD1 (5 bases). The CDR3 runs to 13 residues. V shed 6 bases and J shed 5 bases, with 13 bases lying between them. Germline assignment: CDR1 SGHTA and CDR2 FQGTGA. CDR3 residues: CASSPDGGTEAFF. The CDR3 nucleotides read TGTGCCAGCAGTCCAGACGGGGGTACTGAAGCTTTCTTT.

The chain is built from TRBV5-1 and TRBJ2-1; maybe TRBD1 (6 bases). Trimming took 6 bases from V and 0 from J, leaving 19 bases between them. CDR3 length equals 17 residues. CDR1 and CDR2 from the germline V gene are SGHRS and YFSETQ. CDR3 coding DNA: TGCGCCAGCACCCTCAGGGGCCCCTTGAGCTCCTACAATGAGCAGTTCTTC. Translation gives CASTLRGPLSSYNEQFF.

The chain is built from TRBV28 and TRBJ2-7; D is possibly TRBD1 (6 bases). The CDR3 is 14 residues long. Germline values: CDR1 MDHEN, CDR2 SYDVKM. With 3 bases removed from V and 2 bases from J, the gap between germline ends came to 11 bases. The CDR3 loop is CASSFQGPPYEQYF. The CDR3 coding sequence is TGTGCCAGCAGTTTTCAGGGGCCCCCCTACGAGCAGTACTTC.

The chain employs TRBV19 and TRBJ1-2; 9 nucleotides align to TRBD1. The trim removed 6 bases at V and 6 bases at J, leaving 11 bases unmatched. CDR1 and CDR2 from the germline V gene are LNHDA and SQIVND (reference sequence). The CDR3 consists of 15 residues. The CDR3 coding sequence is TGTGCCAGTAGGCCCGCGGGACAGGGCGGACATGGCTACACCTTC. Protein product: CASRPAGQGGHGYTF.

This clone has more than one count but fewer than ten. The chain employs TRBV7-8 and TRBJ2-3, with 8 bases matching TRBD2. The CDR3 spans 15 residues. Per germline, CDR1 SGHVS and CDR2 FQNEAQ. V shed 1 base and J 6 bases; nucleotides not matched to a gene: 6. The CDR3: CASSLGGTSYDTQYF. CDR3 in DNA: TGTGCCAGCAGCTTAGGCGGGACTAGTTACGATACGCAGTATTTT.

The V call is TRBV29-1, the J call TRBJ1-2; D is perhaps TRBD1 (5 bases). The CDR3 totals 13 residues. Deletions cut 0 bases from V and 5 bases from J, with 10 bases between. Germline V gene sequence: CDR1 SQVTM, CDR2 ANQGSEA. This chain's CDR3 is CSVEDRERYGYTF. The CDR3 bases are TGCAGCGTTGAAGACAGGGAAAGGTATGGCTACACCTTC.

This clone was seen at least ten times. V gene TRBV3-1 (or the pseudogene TRBV3-2) combines with J gene TRBJ2-5; 7 nucleotides agree with TRBD2. Germline V gene lookup returns CDR1 LGHDT and CDR2 YNNKEL (reference sequence). J lost 3 bases, V lost 4 bases, and 8 bases had no gene match. The length of the CDR3 is 15 residues. The CDR3 DNA reads as TGTGCCAGCAGCCCCGCGGGGGAGAATGAAGAGACCCAGTACTTC. This gives the protein CASSPAGENEETQYF.

J is TRBJ2-5 and V is TRBV7-6; 11 nucleotides align to TRBD2. Germline V gene lookup returns CDR1 SGHVS and CDR2 FNYEAQ. The CDR3 sequence is 16 residues long. Trimming removed 5 bases from V and 5 bases from J; junction bases left unmatched: 10. The CDR3 loop reads CASSRSGGAHSETQYF. Here the CDR3 DNA reads TGTGCCAGCAGCCGTAGCGGGGGGGCCCACTCCGAGACCCAGTACTTC.

The V and J genes are TRBV27 and TRBJ1-6; 9 bases match TRBD1. This CDR3 has 16 amino acids. J gave up 7 bases and V 5 bases, and 9 bases lay outside the gene matches. The germline CDR1 and CDR2 sequences are MNHEY and SMNVEV (reference sequence). This chain's CDR3 is CASSLEQGAVNSPLHF. The DNA of the CDR3 is TGTGCCAGCAGTCTAGAACAGGGGGCGGTGAATTCACCCCTCCACTTT.

In its sample, this clone was seen once. The rearrangement uses TRBV10-3 and TRBJ2-7; 9 bases match TRBD1. V was pared by 10 bases and J by 3 bases, with 4 bases of the junction left unmatched. Per germline, CDR1 ENHRY and CDR2 SYGVKD. CDR3 length: 12 residues. Here the CDR3 reads CATTGQGYEQYF. The DNA of the CDR3 is TGTGCCACTACGGGACAGGGCTACGAGCAGTACTTC.

The chain recombines TRBV27 with TRBJ2-7; 12 bases agree with TRBD1. Germline V gene lookup returns CDR1 MNHEY and CDR2 SMNVEV (reference sequence). V lost 11 bases and J lost 2; bases outside the gene matches: 13. The CDR3 loop spans 16 amino acids. CDR3 amino acids: CASHAGTGGPPYEQYF. DNA for the CDR3: TGTGCCTCTCACGCCGGGACAGGGGGCCCCCCCTACGAGCAGTACTTC.

This sequence joins TRBV29-1 and TRBJ2-7, with TRBD1 as a possible D gene (6 bases). The V end lost 7 bases, the J end lost 0 bases, and 16 bases lay between the germline ends. The germline gives CDR1 SQVTM, CDR2 ANQGSEA. The CDR3 has 14 residues. CDR3 bases: TGCAGCGCAGCCATAAGGACAGACTCCTACGAGCAGTACTTC. Its translation: CSAAIRTDSYEQYF.

This chain links TRBV7-2 with TRBJ1-4; D might be TRBD1 (5 bases). This CDR3 has 15 amino acids. Germline loops: CDR1 SGHTA, CDR2 FQGNSA. Trimming cost V 1 base and J 7 bases, with 13 bases left between them. CDR3 sequence (DNA): TGTGCCAGCAGCTTAGGGGGGAGGGGAGGTGAAAAACTGTTTTTT. Its translation is CASSLGGRGGEKLFF.

The genes are TRBV28 and TRBJ1-2, with D possibly TRBD1 on 6 matching bases. The CDR3 is made up of 15 amino acids. V was clipped by 7 bases and J by 2 bases, with 17 bases between them. Germline V gene lookup returns CDR1 MDHEN and CDR2 SYDVKM. The CDR3 spells CASTPTGPPNYGYTF. The CDR3 DNA reads as TGTGCCAGCACCCCGACAGGACCTCCAAACTATGGCTACACCTTC.

This chain links TRBV19 with TRBJ1-2; the match to TRBD1 covers 8 bases. CDR3 length: 14 amino acids. CDR1 is LNHDA, CDR2 SQIVND, per germline (reference sequence). V lost 3 bases to trimming and J lost 3 bases; unmatched junction nucleotides: 3. The CDR3 loop is CASSIPGGYYGYTF. The CDR3 coding sequence is TGTGCCAGTAGTATCCCAGGGGGCTACTATGGCTACACCTTC.

This chain links TRBV19 with TRBJ1-2; tentative D call: TRBD1 (6 bases). Trimming removed 9 bases at V and 1 base at J, with 15 bases between. Looked up from germline, CDR1 is LNHDA and CDR2 is SQIVND (reference sequence). This CDR3 contains 14 residues. This CDR3 is CASRTLQGNYGYTF. CDR3 in DNA: TGTGCCAGCCGAACCCTACAGGGTAACTATGGCTACACCTTC.

The chain has TRBV23-1 and TRBJ1-1; D might be TRBD1 (5 bases). TRBV23-1 is marked as an open reading frame, function uncertain. V was trimmed by 6 bases and J by 0 bases, leaving 11 bases between them. The CDR3 has 14 residues. CDR3 region: CASRAFRVNTEAFF. The CDR3 nucleotides read TGCGCCAGCAGAGCCTTCAGGGTGAACACTGAAGCTTTCTTT.

The rearrangement uses TRBV13 and TRBJ2-1, with TRBD2 as a possible D gene (5 bases). The V gene's germline CDR1 is PRHDT and CDR2 FYEKMQ (reference sequence). The CDR3 covers 18 residues. V lost 3 bases and J 0 bases, leaving 18 bases between the germline ends. DNA for the CDR3: TGTGCCAGCAGCTTTACTGCGGGTGGTGGGGTCTCCTACAATGAGCAGTTCTTC. Protein product: CASSFTAGGGVSYNEQFF.

The chain couples TRBV27 to TRBJ1-2, with D possibly matching TRBD1 (6 bases). Germline values: CDR1 MNHEY, CDR2 SMNVEV (reference sequence). V lost 5 bases and J 4 bases, leaving 14 bases between the germline ends. The CDR3 is 14 residues long. The CDR3 sequence: CASSPRGGGYGYTF. CDR3 in DNA: TGTGCCAGCAGTCCCCGGGGAGGGGGCTATGGCTACACCTTC.

This clone has just one count. The genes are TRBV30 and TRBJ1-5; D is possibly TRBD1 (5 bases). V lost 3 bases to trimming and J lost 6 bases, with 15 bases between them. CDR1 is GTSNPN, CDR2 SVGIG, per germline (reference sequence). There are 14 residues in the CDR3. The CDR3 region is CAWSPGSSGQPQHF. As DNA, the CDR3 is TGTGCCTGGAGCCCAGGGTCCTCTGGTCAGCCCCAGCATTTT.

This sequence joins TRBV7-9 and TRBJ1-2; D gene unclear. CDR3 size: 13 residues. Per germline, CDR1 SEHNR and CDR2 FQNEAQ (reference sequence). Trimming removed 4 bases at V and 6 bases at J, with 12 bases between. The CDR3 DNA sequence: TGTGCCAGCAGCTCCAGGAAATACGATGGCTACACCTTC. This translates into CASSSRKYDGYTF.

The rearrangement uses TRBV19 and TRBJ2-7; 10 bases fit TRBD1. This CDR3 has 16 amino acids. The V gene's germline CDR1 is LNHDA and CDR2 SQIVND (reference sequence). V was clipped by 4 bases and J by 2 bases; unmatched bases: 8. CDR3 DNA sequence: TGTGCCAGTAGTAGCCCGGGACAGGGGATTACCTACGAGCAGTACTTC. This translates into CASSSPGQGITYEQYF.

The chain combines TRBV5-5 with TRBJ1-2, with D possibly TRBD1 on 6 matching bases. V was trimmed by 3 bases and J by 6 bases, leaving 15 bases between them. CDR1 and CDR2 (germline): SGHKS, YYEKEE (reference sequence). The CDR3 runs to 14 residues. DNA of the CDR3: TGTGCCAGCAGCTACACACAGGGCCGGGATGGCTACACCTTC. This gives the protein CASSYTQGRDGYTF.

The chain carries TRBV3-1 (or the pseudogene TRBV3-2) and TRBJ1-1, with no clear D. Trimming removed 4 bases from V and 1 base from J, with 7 bases in between. The germline V gene encodes CDR1 LGHDT and CDR2 YNNKEL (reference sequence). There are 13 residues in the CDR3. The CDR3: CASSPRGNTEAFF. The CDR3 region has the DNA TGTGCCAGCAGCCCCCGGGGGAACACTGAAGCTTTCTTT.